These 14 T cell receptor beta chains originate from one sample sequenced in a study of post-analysis software for immune sequencing data. cDNA libraries for TCR beta contained unique molecular identifiers. Using its own MiXCR run on the PCR reads, TCRdb lists one record per CDR3 protein. The sample lists about 570,000 distinct CDR3 sequences, around 34% occurring once. Their recognized antigens are unknown. The study, taken as a whole, reports: Comparison of patients with controls showed five TRBV segments more frequent in patients, TRBV5-6, TRBV5-1 and TRBV20-1 among them.

Sequencing was done on a sample of blood. The receptors come from a girl aged 2-17 years with multiple sclerosis.

This clonotype occurred a few times. The chain combines TRBV25-1 with TRBJ2-5, with TRBD2 matching over 15 bases. Looked up from germline, CDR1 is MGHDK and CDR2 is SYGVNS. The J segment lost 5 bases and the V segment lost 2 bases, leaving 6 bases of the junction unmatched. The CDR3 spans 17 residues. The DNA for the CDR3 is TGTGCCAGCAGTGAAGGGGGACTAGCGGGGGGTTTGGAGACCCAGTACTTC. Translation gives CASSEGGLAGGLETQYF.

This clonotype has just a few counts. V usage is TRBV3-1 and J usage is TRBJ1-2; no clear D gene. The germline V gene has CDR1 LGHDT and CDR2 YNNKEL (reference sequence). This CDR3 has 13 residues. V gave up 4 bases and J gave up 4 bases, with 10 bases separating them. The CDR3 protein is CASSLDTSYGYTF. The CDR3 bases are TGTGCCAGCAGCCTAGACACGAGCTATGGCTACACCTTC.

There are a few counts of this clonotype. The gene calls are TRBV29-1 and TRBJ2-1; D not resolved. The germline gives CDR1 SQVTM, CDR2 ANQGSEA. V dropped 4 bases and J dropped 0 bases, with 10 bases sitting between them. This CDR3 region has 14 residues. The CDR3 region has the DNA TGCAGCGTTGTATACAGCACCTCCTACAATGAGCAGTTCTTC. Translated: CSVVYSTSYNEQFF.

The chain has TRBV28 and TRBJ2-5; weak D call: TRBD2 (7 bases). The CDR3 is 14 residues long. CDR1 is MDHEN and CDR2 is SYDVKM in the germline V gene. V dropped 6 bases and J dropped 5 bases, with 16 bases sitting between them. CDR3 DNA: TGTGCCAGCAGGTATCACGGGGGGCACGAGACCCAGTACTTC. Its protein product is CASRYHGGHETQYF.

A remark on this clonotype: The junction departs from germline at one end; a sequencing error may be responsible. The V gene is TRBV6-2 or TRBV6-3, the J gene TRBJ1-2; a possible D gene is TRBD1 (6 bases). CDR3 size: 15 residues. Germline V gives CDR1 MNHEY, CDR2 SVGEGT. CDR3 residues: CVSALTGTGNYGYTF. In DNA, the CDR3 is TGTGTCAGCGCCCTTACGGGAACAGGGAACTATGGCTACACCTTC.

This clonotype was observed at least ten times. J is TRBJ2-7 and V is TRBV14, with unresolved D. Germline loops: CDR1 SGHDN, CDR2 FVKESK. The V and J ends lost 3 bases and 3 bases respectively, with 3 bases between them. The CDR3 sequence is 11 residues long. The CDR3 nucleotides read TGTGCCAGCAGCCAGATCTACGAGCAGTACTTC. This translates into CASSQIYEQYF.

V is TRBV5-5 and J is TRBJ1-6; D is unclear. There are 14 residues in the CDR3. V gave up 3 bases and J gave up 13 bases, with 17 bases separating them. Germline V lookup: CDR1 SGHKS, CDR2 YYEKEE (reference sequence). As DNA, the CDR3 is TGTGCCAGCAGCTCCGGGCCCAACCATGATCCCCTCCACTTT. Translating gives CASSSGPNHDPLHF.

The chain uses TRBV7-3 and TRBJ2-5; 8 positions match TRBD2. Germline CDR1 and CDR2: SGHTA and FQGTGA. V shed 2 bases and J 2 bases; nucleotides not matched to a gene: 4. CDR3 size: 15 residues. CDR3 DNA sequence: TGTGCCAGCAGCTTATTAGCGGGGAGTCAAGAGACCCAGTACTTC. Amino acids: CASSLLAGSQETQYF.

A remark on this clonotype: One junction end does not reproduce the germline sequence, and a read error may be involved. CDR3: CASSLGGRGLYNKQFF. The CDR3 DNA is TGTGCCAGCAGTTTAGGTGGGAGGGGCCTCTACAATAAGCAGTTCTTC. The chain combines TRBV28 with TRBJ2-1; 7 bases match TRBD2. There are 16 residues in the CDR3. Germline-derived CDR1 and CDR2 are MDHEN and SYDVKM.

This clonotype appeared a few times. The chain couples TRBV7-2 to TRBJ2-1, with TRBD2 identical over 9 bases. The CDR3 is made up of 15 amino acids. Germline-derived CDR1 and CDR2 are SGHTA and FQGNSA. With V trimmed by 4 bases and J by 8 bases, 9 bases remained unmatched. The CDR3 DNA sequence: TGTGCCAGCAGCTATAGCGGGGGCCTCGACTATGAGCAGTTCTTC. It is translated as CASSYSGGLDYEQFF.

This clonotype came up a few times. The rearrangement joins TRBV6-2 or TRBV6-3 to TRBJ1-1; D remains ambiguous. Germline V CDR1 and CDR2: MNHEY, SVGEGT. This CDR3 has 11 residues. V was trimmed by 5 bases and J by 5 bases, leaving 6 bases between them. The DNA for the CDR3 is TGTGCCAGCAGTCGAGAAACTGAAGCTTTCTTT. It translates to CASSRETEAFF.

This clonotype appeared a few times. V is TRBV20-1 and J is TRBJ2-5, with 12 bases lining up with TRBD2. CDR1 is DFQATT, CDR2 SNEGSKA, per germline (reference sequence). The junction had 7 bases not matched to a gene; V was cut back by 3 bases and J by 5 bases. This CDR3 comprises 15 residues. CDR3 sequence reads: CSASRASGGAETQYF. The CDR3 region has the DNA TGCAGTGCTAGTCGGGCTAGCGGGGGGGCGGAGACCCAGTACTTC.

This clonotype has ten or more counts. CDR3 loop: CSVAGTAYGYTF. The DNA of the CDR3 is TGCAGCGTCGCCGGGACGGCATATGGCTACACCTTC. This sequence joins TRBV29-1 and TRBJ1-2; tentative D call: TRBD1 (5 bases). The length of the CDR3 is 12 residues. The V end was cut by 6 bases, the J end by 5 bases, with 13 bases between. Germline V lookup: CDR1 SQVTM, CDR2 ANQGSEA. The full variable domain, rest sourced from reference TRBV29-1 and TRBJ1-2, is SAVISQKPSRDICQRGTSLTIQCQVDSQVTMMFWYRQQPGQSLTLIATANQGSEATYESGFVIDKFPISRPNLTFSTLTVSNMSPEDSSIYLCSVAGTAYGYTFGSGTRLTVV.

This clonotype was seen only a few times. This chain joins TRBV6-1 and TRBJ1-1; D remains ambiguous. Germline CDR1 and CDR2: MNHNS and SASEGT. V was shortened by 3 bases and J by 3 bases, with 11 bases between the two germline ends. The CDR3 is 14 amino acids. CDR3 protein: CASSDDWGHTEAFF. CDR3 coding DNA: TGTGCCAGCAGTGACGACTGGGGTCACACTGAAGCTTTCTTT.